This T cell receptor (beta chain) comes out of a study of T cell changes during pregnancy in multiple sclerosis. Repertoires were generated with immunoSEQ multiplex PCR, while TCRdb's copy carries only in-frame clones and drops some. The sample gives more than 75,000 clones, over 90% of which show up once; 2% to 3% is in the top ten. Germline CDR1 KGHSY, CDR2 FQNENV. CDR3 length equals 17 residues. V was shortened by 2 bases and J by 8 bases, with 24 bases between the two germline ends. The sequence came from a female donor with multiple sclerosis, enrolled in a pregnancy study. The genes are TRBV16 and TRBJ1-2, with D tentatively TRBD1 (5 bases). The specimen was peripheral blood, collected in the third trimester of pregnancy. The CDR3 region has the DNA TGTGCCAGCAGCCAAGTGGGGTCGGCAGGGAAATTTCGAGGCTACACCTTC. It codes for CASSQVGSAGKFRGYTF.